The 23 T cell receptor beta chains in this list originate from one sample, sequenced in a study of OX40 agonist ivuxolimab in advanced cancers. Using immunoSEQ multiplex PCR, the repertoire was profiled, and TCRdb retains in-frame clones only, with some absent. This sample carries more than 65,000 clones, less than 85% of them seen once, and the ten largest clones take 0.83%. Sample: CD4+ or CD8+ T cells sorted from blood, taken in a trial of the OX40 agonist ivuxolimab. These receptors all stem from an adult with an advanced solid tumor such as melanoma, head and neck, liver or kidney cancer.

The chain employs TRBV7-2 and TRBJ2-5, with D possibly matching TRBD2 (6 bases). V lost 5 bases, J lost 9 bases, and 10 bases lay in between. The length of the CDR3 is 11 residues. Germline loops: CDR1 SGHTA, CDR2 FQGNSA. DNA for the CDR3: TGTGCCAGCAGCCCCACGGGGGCCCAGTACTTC. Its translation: CASSPTGAQYF.

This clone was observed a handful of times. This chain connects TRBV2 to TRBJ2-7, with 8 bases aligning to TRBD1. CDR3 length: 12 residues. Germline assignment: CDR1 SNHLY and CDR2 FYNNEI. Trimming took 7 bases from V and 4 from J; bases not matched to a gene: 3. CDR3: CASTGQGYEQYF. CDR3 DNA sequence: TGTGCCAGCACCGGACAGGGTTACGAGCAGTACTTC.

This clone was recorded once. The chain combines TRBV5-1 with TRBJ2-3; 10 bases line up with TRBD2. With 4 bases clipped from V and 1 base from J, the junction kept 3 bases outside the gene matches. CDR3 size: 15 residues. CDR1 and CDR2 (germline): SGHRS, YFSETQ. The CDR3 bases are TGCGCCAGCAGCCCCGGGACTAGCGGCACAGATACGCAGTATTTT. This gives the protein CASSPGTSGTDTQYF.

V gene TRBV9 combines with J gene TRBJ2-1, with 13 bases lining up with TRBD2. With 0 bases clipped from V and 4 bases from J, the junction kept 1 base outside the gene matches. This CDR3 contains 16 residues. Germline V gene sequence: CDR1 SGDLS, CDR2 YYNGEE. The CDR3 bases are TGTGCCAGCAGCGTAGGGACTAGCGGGGGTTACAATGAGCAGTTCTTC. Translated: CASSVGTSGGYNEQFF.

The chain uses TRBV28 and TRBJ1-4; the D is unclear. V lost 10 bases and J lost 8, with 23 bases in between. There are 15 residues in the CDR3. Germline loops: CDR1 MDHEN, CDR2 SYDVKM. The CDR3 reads CATHPGWQPREKLFF. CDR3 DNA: TGTGCCACCCATCCTGGCTGGCAGCCCAGGGAAAAACTGTTTTTT.

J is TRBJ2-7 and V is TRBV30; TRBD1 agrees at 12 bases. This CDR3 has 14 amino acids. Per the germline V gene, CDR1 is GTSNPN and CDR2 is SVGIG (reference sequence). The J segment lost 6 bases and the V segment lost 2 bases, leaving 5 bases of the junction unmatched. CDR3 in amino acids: CAWSWDRGRPEQYF. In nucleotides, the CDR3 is TGTGCCTGGAGTTGGGACAGGGGGCGCCCCGAGCAGTACTTC.

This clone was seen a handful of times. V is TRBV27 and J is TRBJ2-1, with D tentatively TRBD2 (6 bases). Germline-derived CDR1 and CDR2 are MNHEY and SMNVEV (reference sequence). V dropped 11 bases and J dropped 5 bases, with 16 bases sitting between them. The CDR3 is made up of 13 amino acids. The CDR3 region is CASRGRFHNEQFF. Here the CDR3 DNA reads TGTGCCTCCCGGGGGAGGTTTCACAATGAGCAGTTCTTC.

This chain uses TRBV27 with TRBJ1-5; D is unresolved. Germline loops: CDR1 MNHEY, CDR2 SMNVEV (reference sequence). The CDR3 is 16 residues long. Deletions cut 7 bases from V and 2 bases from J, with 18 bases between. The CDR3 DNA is TGTGCCAGCACCTCCACGGCGTCGTATGGCAATCAGCCCCAGCATTTT. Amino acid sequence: CASTSTASYGNQPQHF.

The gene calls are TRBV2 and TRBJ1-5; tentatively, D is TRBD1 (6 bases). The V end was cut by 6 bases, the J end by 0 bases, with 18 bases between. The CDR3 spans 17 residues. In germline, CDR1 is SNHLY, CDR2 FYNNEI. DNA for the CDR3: TGTGCCAGCAGCACACAAGGACAGCCCTATAGCAATCAGCCCCAGCATTTT. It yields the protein CASSTQGQPYSNQPQHF.

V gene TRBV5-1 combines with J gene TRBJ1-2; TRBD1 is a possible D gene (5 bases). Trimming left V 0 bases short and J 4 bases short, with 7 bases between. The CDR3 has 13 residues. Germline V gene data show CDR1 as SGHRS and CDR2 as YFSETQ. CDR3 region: CASSLDQGYGYTF. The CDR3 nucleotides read TGCGCCAGCAGCTTGGACCAGGGCTATGGCTACACCTTC. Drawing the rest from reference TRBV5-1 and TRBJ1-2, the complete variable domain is KAGVTQTPRYLIKTRGQQVTLSCSPISGHRSVSWYQQTPGQGLQFLFEYFSETQRNKGNFPGRFSGRQFSNSRSEMNVSTLELGDSALYLCASSLDQGYGYTFGSGTRLTVV.

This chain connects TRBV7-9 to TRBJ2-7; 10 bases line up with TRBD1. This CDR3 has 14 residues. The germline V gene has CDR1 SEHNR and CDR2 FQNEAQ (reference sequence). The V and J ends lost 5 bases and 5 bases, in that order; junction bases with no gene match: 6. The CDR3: CASSLGTGVHEQYF. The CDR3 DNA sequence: TGTGCCAGCAGCCTAGGGACAGGGGTCCACGAGCAGTACTTC. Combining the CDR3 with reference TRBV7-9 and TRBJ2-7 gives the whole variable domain DTGVSQNPRHKITKRGQNVTFRCDPISEHNRLYWYRQTLGQGPEFLTYFQNEAQLEKSRLLSDRFSAERPKGSFSTLEIQRTEQGDSAMYLCASSLGTGVHEQYFGPGTRLTVT.

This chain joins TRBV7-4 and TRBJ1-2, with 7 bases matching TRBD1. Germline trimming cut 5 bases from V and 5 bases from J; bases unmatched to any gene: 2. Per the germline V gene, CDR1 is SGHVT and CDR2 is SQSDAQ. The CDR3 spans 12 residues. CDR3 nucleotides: TGTGCCAGCAGCCCGACAGGGTATGGCTACACCTTC. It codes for CASSPTGYGYTF.

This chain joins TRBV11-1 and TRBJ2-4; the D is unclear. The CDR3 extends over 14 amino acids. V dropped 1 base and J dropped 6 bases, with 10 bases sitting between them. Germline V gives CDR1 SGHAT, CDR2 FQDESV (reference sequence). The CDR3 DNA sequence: TGTGCCAGCAGCTTAGGGACCTCGGGAAACATTCAGTACTTC. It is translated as CASSLGTSGNIQYF.

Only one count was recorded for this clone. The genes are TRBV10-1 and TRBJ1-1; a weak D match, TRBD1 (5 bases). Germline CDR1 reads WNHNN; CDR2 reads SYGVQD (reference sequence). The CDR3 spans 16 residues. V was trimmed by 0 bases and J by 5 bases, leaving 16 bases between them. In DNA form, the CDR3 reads TGCGCCAGCAGTGAGTCGAATGGGGGGGTGTGGACTGAAGCTTTCTTT. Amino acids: CASSESNGGVWTEAFF.

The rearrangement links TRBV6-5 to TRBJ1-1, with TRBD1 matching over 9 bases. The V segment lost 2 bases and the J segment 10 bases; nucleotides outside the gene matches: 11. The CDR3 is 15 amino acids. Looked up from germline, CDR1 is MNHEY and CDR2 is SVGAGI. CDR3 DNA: TGTGCCAGCAGTTACGACAGAACAGGGGGCGATGGAGCTTTCTTT. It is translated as CASSYDRTGGDGAFF.

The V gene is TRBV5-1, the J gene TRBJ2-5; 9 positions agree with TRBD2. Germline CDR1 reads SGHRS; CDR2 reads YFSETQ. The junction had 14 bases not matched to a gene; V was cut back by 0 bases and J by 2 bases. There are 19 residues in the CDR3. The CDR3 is CASSLGPARSGGTQETQYF. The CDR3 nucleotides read TGCGCCAGCAGCTTGGGTCCGGCAAGGAGCGGGGGGACTCAAGAGACCCAGTACTTC.

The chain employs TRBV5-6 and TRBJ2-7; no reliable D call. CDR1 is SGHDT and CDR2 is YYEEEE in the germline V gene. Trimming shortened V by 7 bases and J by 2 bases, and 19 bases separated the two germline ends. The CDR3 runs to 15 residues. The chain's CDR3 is CASCPAPVGTYEQYF. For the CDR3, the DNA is TGTGCCAGCTGCCCCGCACCGGTAGGCACCTACGAGCAGTACTTC.

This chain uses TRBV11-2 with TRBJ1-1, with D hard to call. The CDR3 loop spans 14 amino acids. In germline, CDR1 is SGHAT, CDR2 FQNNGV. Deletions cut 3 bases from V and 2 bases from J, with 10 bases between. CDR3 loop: CASSFQHVNTEAFF. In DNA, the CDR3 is TGTGCCAGCAGCTTCCAGCACGTTAACACTGAAGCTTTCTTT.

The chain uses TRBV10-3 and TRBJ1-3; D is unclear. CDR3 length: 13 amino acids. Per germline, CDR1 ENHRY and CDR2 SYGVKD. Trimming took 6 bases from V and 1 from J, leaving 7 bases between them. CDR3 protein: CAIRVGSGNTIYF. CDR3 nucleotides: TGTGCCATCAGGGTAGGGTCTGGAAACACCATATATTTT.

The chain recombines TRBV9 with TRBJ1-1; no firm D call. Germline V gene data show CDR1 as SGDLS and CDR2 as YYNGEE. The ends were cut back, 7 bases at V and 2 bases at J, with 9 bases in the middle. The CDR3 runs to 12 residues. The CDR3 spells CASGQVNTEAFF. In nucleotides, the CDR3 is TGTGCCAGCGGTCAAGTTAACACTGAAGCTTTCTTT.

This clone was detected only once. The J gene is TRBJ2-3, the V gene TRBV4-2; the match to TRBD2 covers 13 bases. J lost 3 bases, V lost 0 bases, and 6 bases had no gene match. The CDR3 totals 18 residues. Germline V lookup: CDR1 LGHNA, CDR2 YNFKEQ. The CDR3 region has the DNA TGTGCCAGCAGCCAAGAACCGGCGACTAGCGGGAGGACAGATACGCAGTATTTT. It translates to CASSQEPATSGRTDTQYF.

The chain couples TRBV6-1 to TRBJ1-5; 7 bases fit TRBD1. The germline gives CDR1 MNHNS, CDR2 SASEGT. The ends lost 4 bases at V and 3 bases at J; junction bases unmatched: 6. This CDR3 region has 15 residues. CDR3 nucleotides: TGTGCCAGCAGTGGAGAGGGACAGCCCAATCAGCCCCAGCATTTT. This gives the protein CASSGEGQPNQPQHF.

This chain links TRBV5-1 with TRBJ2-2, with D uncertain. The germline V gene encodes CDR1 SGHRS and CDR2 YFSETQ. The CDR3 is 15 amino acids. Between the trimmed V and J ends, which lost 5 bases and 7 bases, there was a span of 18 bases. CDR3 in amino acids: CASRIRTEAGGELFF. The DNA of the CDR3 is TGCGCCAGCAGGATCCGGACGGAAGCTGGCGGGGAGCTGTTTTTT.